This TCR beta chain is from a study of Graves' ophthalmopathy and Graves' hyperthyroidism. Amplification of the TCR beta CDR3 regions used RNA transcripts (as template). After a first-round RT-PCR with HTBI primers, a second-round multiplex PCR was run. In TCRdb, the multiplex PCR reads were re-called with MiXCR into one record per CDR3 protein. Of more than 1,000,000 distinct CDR3 sequences listed, about two fifths are singletons. Germline CDR1 reads SEHNR; CDR2 reads FQNEAQ (reference sequence). The CDR3 is 14 residues long. V was shortened by 3 bases and J by 5 bases, with 14 bases between the two germline ends. There are many counts of this clonotype. What it binds is unknown. Whole-study findings and limits: Ophthalmopathy progression prediction by the model yielded a sensitivity of approximately 68% and a specificity of roughly 74%.

The specimen sequenced was peripheral blood or thyroid tissue (not recorded which). This clonotype originated in an adult man with Graves' hyperthyroidism. V usage is TRBV7-9 and J usage is TRBJ2-7; D is possibly TRBD2 (5 bases). The CDR3 sequence: CASSFRVGIHEQYF. The CDR3 coding sequence is TGTGCCAGCAGCTTCCGTGTCGGGATCCACGAGCAGTACTTC.